The 7 T cell receptor beta chains below all came from one sample that was sequenced in a study of T-cell reconstitution after alpha-beta-depleted transplantation in children. Unique molecular identifiers featured in how the TCRbeta library was prepared. MiXCR, run by TCRdb on the PCR reads, gives a single entry per CDR3 protein. The sample consists of some 400,000 distinct CDR3 sequences, roughly 20% of them appearing once. The sequencing used PBMCs from the stem cell graft donor, collected from the stem cell graft. These receptors were taken from a human donor who donated a stem cell graft to a child with acute myeloid leukemia.

This chain links TRBV21-1 with TRBJ1-4; the listed D gene, TRBD1, was not tested against the DNA. TRBV21-1 is assigned pseudogene status. This CDR3 has 15 residues. The CDR3 loop reads CASSKWGQANEKLFF. In DNA form, the CDR3 reads TGTGCCAGCAGCAAATGGGGACAGGCAAATGAAAAACTGTTTTTT.

This clonotype has only a few counts. The V gene is TRBV10-3, the J gene TRBJ2-7; TRBD2 matches at 10 bases. This CDR3 is 12 amino acids long. The germline CDR1 and CDR2 sequences are ENHRY and SYGVKD. V was pared by 8 bases and J by 5 bases, with 3 bases of the junction left unmatched. In DNA, the CDR3 is TGTGCCATCGGGGGGACTAGCGACGAGCAGTACTTC. Its protein is CAIGGTSDEQYF.

This clonotype was counted ten times or more. The chain couples TRBV20-1 to TRBJ2-3; TRBD1 aligns across 7 bases. V was pared by 0 bases and J by 2 bases, with 8 bases of the junction left unmatched. Looked up from germline, CDR1 is DFQATT and CDR2 is SNEGSKA (reference sequence). The CDR3 runs 16 residues. The CDR3, as DNA: TGCAGTGCTAGAGACTCGGACAGGTTCTCCACAGATACGCAGTATTTT. It specifies CSARDSDRFSTDTQYF.

The rearrangement joins TRBV4-1 to TRBJ2-3; D could derive from TRBD1 or TRBD2 (7 bases each). The CDR3 sequence is 16 residues long. The germline CDR1 and CDR2 sequences are MGHRA and YSYEKL. V was cut by 0 bases and J by 6 bases, with 16 bases left in between. The CDR3 loop reads CASSQDQGEGRDTQYF. CDR3 DNA sequence: TGCGCCAGCAGCCAAGATCAGGGGGAGGGCCGCGATACGCAGTATTTT.

V usage is TRBV20-1 and J usage is TRBJ2-7; D gene ambiguous. Germline V CDR1 and CDR2: DFQATT, SNEGSKA (reference sequence). Deletions cut 6 bases from V and 0 bases from J, with 9 bases between. The CDR3 covers 12 residues. CDR3 sequence: CSAGPSSYEQYF. In DNA, the CDR3 is TGCAGTGCCGGACCGAGCTCCTACGAGCAGTACTTC.

The chain joins TRBV5-1 to TRBJ2-7, with 10 bases identical to TRBD1. With 3 bases clipped from V and 0 bases from J, the junction kept 12 bases outside the gene matches. This CDR3 is 18 amino acids long. Germline V gives CDR1 SGHRS, CDR2 YFSETQ. The CDR3: CASSSTSTGTGVSYEQYF. CDR3 coding DNA: TGCGCCAGCAGCTCGACCTCGACCGGGACAGGGGTCTCCTACGAGCAGTACTTC.

J is TRBJ2-1 and V is TRBV12-3 or TRBV12-4; 15 positions agree with TRBD2. The CDR3 contains 16 residues. V lost 5 bases to trimming and J lost 9 bases; unmatched junction nucleotides: 8. CDR3 region: CASSPRTSGRAGEQFF. As DNA, the CDR3 is TGTGCCAGCAGTCCCCGGACTAGCGGGAGGGCCGGTGAGCAGTTCTTC.